This T cell receptor (beta chain) was sequenced during a study of blood T cell repertoires in COVID-19. Across the study: COVID-19 samples from acute and convalescent phases originated in the United States, Italy and Spain. Sources were T cells, B-cell-depleted T cells, or PBMCs; the material itself was cDNA or gDNA.

The CDR3 length is 13 residues. With 8 bases clipped from V and 5 bases from J, the junction kept 6 bases outside the gene matches. In germline, CDR1 is WSHSY, CDR2 SAAADI. The authors' processing: Cell counts per sample came from amplifying reference gene primers. Data came from immunoSEQ multiplex PCR; TCRdb stores just in-frame clones and leaves some out. V, J and clone size reflect that table, while D and trimming were determined from the DNA. The repertoire has around 100,000 clones, around 90% of them found once; the top ten carry over 6.5%. The chain recombines TRBV10-2 with TRBJ1-5, with 7 bases fitting TRBD1. The receptor was isolated from a man aged 18 to 29 with COVID-19, enrolled during active disease. Sample: peripheral blood. The CDR3 nucleotides read TGCGCCAGCGGTACAGGGGAGGATCAGCCCCAGCATTTT. Encoded protein: CASGTGEDQPQHF.